This TCR beta chain was sequenced in a study of neurological immune-mediated disorders. This CDR3 has 17 amino acids. TCRdb called the 5' RACE reads again in MiXCR, with one record for every CDR3 protein. Among fewer than 65,000 distinct CDR3 sequences, approximately 4.4% were seen once, and the ten largest hold roughly 3.1%. At least ten counts were recorded for this clonotype. The receptor was derived from a man in his fifties with multiple sclerosis. This chain joins TRBV21-1 and TRBJ2-1; TRBD1, the table's D call, lacks a check against the DNA. TRBV21-1 is a pseudogene segment. What was sequenced was PBMCs. The CDR3 nucleotides are TGTGCCAGCAGCTTTGGAAAAAGGGGCACTACCTACAATGAGCAGTTCTTC. This codes for CASSFGKRGTTYNEQFF.